This paragraph reports one T cell receptor beta chain. PCR involved 60 Vbeta and 13 Jbeta primers. Assay: immunoSEQ multiplex PCR; the TCRdb copy retains only in-frame clones and omits some. The sample contains 50,000 to 70,000 clones, 62% of which appear only once. The data stem from a study of cytomegalovirus exposure and HLA in healthy donors. V dropped 5 bases and J dropped 1 base, with 11 bases sitting between them. The germline V gene encodes CDR1 SGHNT and CDR2 YENEEA. There are 14 residues in the CDR3. Material for sequencing was PBMCs. The genes are TRBV11-3 and TRBJ2-5; possibly TRBD1 for D (7 bases). This receptor was taken from a man in his thirties or forties in good health and CMV-seronegative. CDR3 in DNA: TGTGCCAGCAGCCAGGGGGGTCTCCAAGAGACCCAGTACTTC. Translating gives CASSQGGLQETQYF.